This TCR beta chain was documented in a study of lymphopenia after photon versus proton radiotherapy. Findings of the study overall: After lymphocyte nadir, photon-treated repertoires showed oligoclonal expansion, especially CD8+ Temra. Larger post-nadir TCR diversity loss correlated inversely with survival in deceased patients.

Clones were sequenced by immunoSEQ multiplex PCR, and TCRdb holds only the in-frame ones, with some missing. The data hold roughly 57,000 clones, with 83% observed a single time. In its sample, this clone was seen a few times. Its antigen is currently unknown. Germline-derived CDR1 and CDR2 are MNHEY and SMNVEV (reference sequence). Losses at the gene ends were 5 bases for V and 6 bases for J; bases not matched to a gene: 1. The CDR3 spans 12 residues. The source material was peripheral blood, sampled from a patient treated with photon-based radiotherapy. This chain links TRBV27 with TRBJ2-5; 9 bases match TRBD1. This clonotype was sampled from a middle-aged man with gastric cancer. As DNA, the CDR3 is TGTGCCAGCAGTACAGGGGGCCAGACCCAGTACTTC. This codes for CASSTGGQTQYF.